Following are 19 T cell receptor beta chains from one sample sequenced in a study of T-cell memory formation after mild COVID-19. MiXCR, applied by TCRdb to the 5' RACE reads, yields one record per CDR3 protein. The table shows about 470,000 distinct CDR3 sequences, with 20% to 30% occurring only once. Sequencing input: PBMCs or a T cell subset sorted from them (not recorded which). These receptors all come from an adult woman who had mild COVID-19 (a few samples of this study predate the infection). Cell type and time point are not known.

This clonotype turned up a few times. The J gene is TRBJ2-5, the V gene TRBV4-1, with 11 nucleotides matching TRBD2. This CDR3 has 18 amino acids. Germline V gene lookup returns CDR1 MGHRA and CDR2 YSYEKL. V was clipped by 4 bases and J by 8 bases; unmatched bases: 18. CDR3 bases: TGCGCCAGCAGCCCCCGTACTAGCGGGGGACCGCTTCGAGGTACCCAGTACTTC. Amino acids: CASSPRTSGGPLRGTQYF.

CDR3 in DNA: TGCGCCAGCAGCTTGGACATCCTCGTGACAGGTATCTACGAGCAGTACTTC. Encoded protein: CASSLDILVTGIYEQYF. This chain links TRBV5-1 with TRBJ2-7; D might be TRBD1 (6 bases). The germline gives CDR1 SGHRS, CDR2 YFSETQ. This CDR3 spans 17 amino acids. Trimming removed 0 bases from V and 3 bases from J, with 19 bases in between.

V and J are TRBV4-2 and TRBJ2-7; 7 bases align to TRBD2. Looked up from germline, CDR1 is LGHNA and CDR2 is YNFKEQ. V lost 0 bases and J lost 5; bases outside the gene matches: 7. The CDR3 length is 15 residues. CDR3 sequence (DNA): TGTGCCAGCAGCCAAGATGGGAGGGCCTCTGACGAGCAGTACTTC. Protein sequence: CASSQDGRASDEQYF.

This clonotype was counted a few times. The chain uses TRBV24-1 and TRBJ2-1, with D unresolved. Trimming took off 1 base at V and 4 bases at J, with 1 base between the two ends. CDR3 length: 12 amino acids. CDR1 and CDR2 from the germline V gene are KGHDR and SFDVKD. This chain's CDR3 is CATSDFYNEQFF. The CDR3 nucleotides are TGTGCCACCAGTGATTTTTACAATGAGCAGTTCTTC.

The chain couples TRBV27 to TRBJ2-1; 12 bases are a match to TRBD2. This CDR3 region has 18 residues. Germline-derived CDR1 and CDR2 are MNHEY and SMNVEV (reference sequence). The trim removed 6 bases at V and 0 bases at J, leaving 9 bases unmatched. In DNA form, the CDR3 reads TGTGCCAGCAGCTATAGGCTAGCGGGGGGGATCTCCTACAATGAGCAGTTCTTC. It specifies CASSYRLAGGISYNEQFF.

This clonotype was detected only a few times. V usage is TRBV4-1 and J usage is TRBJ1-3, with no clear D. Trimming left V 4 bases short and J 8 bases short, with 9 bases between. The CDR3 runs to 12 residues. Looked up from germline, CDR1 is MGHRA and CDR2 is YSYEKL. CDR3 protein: CASSRVGHTIYF. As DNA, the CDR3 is TGCGCCAGCAGCCGGGTCGGACACACCATATATTTT.

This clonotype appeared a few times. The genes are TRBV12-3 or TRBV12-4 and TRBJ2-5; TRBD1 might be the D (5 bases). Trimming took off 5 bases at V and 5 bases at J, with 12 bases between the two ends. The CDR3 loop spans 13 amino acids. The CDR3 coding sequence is TGTGCCAGCAGTGTTCGACAGAGGGAGACCCAGTACTTC. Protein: CASSVRQRETQYF.

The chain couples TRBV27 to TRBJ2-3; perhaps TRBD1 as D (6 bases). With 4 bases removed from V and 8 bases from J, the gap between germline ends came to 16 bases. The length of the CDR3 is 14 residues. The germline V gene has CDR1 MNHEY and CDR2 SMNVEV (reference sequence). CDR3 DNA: TGTGCCAGCAGTTGGGGGCCCCGGGCTGGTACGCAGTATTTT. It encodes CASSWGPRAGTQYF.

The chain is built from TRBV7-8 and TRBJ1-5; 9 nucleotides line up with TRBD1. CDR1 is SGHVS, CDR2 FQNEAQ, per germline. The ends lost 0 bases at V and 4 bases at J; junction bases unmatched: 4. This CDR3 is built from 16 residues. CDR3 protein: CASSLASGTGNQPQHF. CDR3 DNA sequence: TGTGCCAGCAGCTTAGCGTCGGGGACAGGGAATCAGCCCCAGCATTTT.

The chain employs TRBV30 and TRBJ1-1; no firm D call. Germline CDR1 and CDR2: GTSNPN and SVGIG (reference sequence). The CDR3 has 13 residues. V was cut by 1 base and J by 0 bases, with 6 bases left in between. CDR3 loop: CAWSEGMNTEAFF. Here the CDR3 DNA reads TGTGCCTGGAGTGAAGGGATGAACACTGAAGCTTTCTTT.

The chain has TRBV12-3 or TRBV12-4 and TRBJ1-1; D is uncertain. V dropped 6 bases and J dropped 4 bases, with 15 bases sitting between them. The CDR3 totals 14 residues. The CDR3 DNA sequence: TGTGCCAGCAGCCCTTCCGGCAGTTGCACTGAAGCTTTCTTT. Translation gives CASSPSGSCTEAFF.

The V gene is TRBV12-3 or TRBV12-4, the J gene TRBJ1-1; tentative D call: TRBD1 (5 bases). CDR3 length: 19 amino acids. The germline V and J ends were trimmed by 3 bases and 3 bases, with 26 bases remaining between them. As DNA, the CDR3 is TGTGCCAGCAGTTTGGGCGGGTGGAGTCGAGGGGCTAAGGACACTGAAGCTTTCTTT. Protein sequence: CASSLGGWSRGAKDTEAFF.

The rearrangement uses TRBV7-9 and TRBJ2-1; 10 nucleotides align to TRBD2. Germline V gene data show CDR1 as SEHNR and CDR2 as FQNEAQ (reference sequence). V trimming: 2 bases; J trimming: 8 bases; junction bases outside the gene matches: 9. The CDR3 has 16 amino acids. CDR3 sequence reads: CASSLTLAGEGDEQFF. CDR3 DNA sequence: TGTGCCAGCAGCTTAACGCTAGCGGGAGAGGGGGATGAGCAGTTCTTC.

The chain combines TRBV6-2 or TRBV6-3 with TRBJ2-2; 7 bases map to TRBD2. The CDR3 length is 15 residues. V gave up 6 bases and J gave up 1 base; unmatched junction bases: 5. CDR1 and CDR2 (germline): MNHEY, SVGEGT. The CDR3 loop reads CASRKTSLNTGELFF. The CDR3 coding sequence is TGTGCCAGCAGAAAGACTAGCTTGAACACCGGGGAGCTGTTTTTT.

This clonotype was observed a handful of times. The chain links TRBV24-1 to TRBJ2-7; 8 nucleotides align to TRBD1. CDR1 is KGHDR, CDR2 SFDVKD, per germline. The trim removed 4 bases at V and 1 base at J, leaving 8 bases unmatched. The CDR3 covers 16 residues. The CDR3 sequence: CATSDRDRGGSYEQYF. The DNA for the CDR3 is TGTGCCACCAGTGACCGAGACAGGGGAGGTTCCTACGAGCAGTACTTC.

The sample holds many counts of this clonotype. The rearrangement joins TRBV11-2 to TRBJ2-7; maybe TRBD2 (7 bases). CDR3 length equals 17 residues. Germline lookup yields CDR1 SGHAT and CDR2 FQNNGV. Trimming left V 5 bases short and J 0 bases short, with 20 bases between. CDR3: CASSLGRGGLNSYEQYF. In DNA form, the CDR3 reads TGTGCCAGCAGCCTCGGTAGGGGGGGGTTAAACTCCTACGAGCAGTACTTC.

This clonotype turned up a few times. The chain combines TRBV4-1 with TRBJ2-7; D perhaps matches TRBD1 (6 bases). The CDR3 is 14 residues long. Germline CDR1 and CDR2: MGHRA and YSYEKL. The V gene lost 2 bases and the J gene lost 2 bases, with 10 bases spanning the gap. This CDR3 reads CASSQTGLTYEQYF. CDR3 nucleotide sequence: TGCGCCAGCAGCCAAACAGGGTTGACCTACGAGCAGTACTTC.

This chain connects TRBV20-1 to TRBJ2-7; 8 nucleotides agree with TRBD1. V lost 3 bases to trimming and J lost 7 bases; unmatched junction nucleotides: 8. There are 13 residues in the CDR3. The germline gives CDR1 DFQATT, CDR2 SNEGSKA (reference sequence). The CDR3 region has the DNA TGCAGTGCTAGGGGCCAGGGGGCAGTTGAGCAGTACTTC. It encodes CSARGQGAVEQYF.

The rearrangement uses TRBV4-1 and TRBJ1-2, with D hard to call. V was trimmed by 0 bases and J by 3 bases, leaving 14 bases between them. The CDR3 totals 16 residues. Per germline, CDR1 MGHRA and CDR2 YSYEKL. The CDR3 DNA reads TGCGCCAGCAGCCAAGATCCTGCAGGCACCGACTATGGCTACACCTTC. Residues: CASSQDPAGTDYGYTF.